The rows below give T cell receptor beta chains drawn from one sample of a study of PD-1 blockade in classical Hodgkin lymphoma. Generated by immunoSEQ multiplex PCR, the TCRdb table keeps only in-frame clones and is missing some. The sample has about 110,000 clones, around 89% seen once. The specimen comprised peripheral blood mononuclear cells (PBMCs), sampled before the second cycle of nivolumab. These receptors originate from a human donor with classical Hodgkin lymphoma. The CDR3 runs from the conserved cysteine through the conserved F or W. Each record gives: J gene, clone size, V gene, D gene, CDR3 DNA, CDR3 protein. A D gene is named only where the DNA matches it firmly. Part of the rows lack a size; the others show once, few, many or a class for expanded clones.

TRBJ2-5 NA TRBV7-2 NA TGTGCCAGCAGCTTAGTTCCGGTGTCGGGAGAGACCCAGTACTTC CASSLVPVSGETQYF
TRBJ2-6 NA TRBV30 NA TGTGCCTGGAGAATGGGGGGGGCCAACGTCCTGACTTTC CAWRMGGANVLTF
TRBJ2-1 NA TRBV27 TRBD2 TGTGCCAGCCGCCTAGGACTAGCGGTCGACGAGTTCTTC CASRLGLAVDEFF
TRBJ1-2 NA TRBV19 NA TGTGCCAGTAGTGCGCCATCTGACAGGAATGGCTACACCTTC CASSAPSDRNGYTF
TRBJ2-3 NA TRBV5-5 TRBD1 TGTGCCAGCAGCTCGCTGGACAGGGGCACAGATACGCAGTATTTT CASSSLDRGTDTQYF
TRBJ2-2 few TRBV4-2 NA TGTGCCAGCAGCCAAGCAACAGGGACCGGGGAGCTGTTTTTT CASSQATGTGELFF
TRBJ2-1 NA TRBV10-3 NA TGTGCCATCAGTGAGTCCATTAATGAGCAGTTCTTC CAISESINEQFF
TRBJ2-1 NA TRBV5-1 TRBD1 TGCGCCAGCAGCTCACTTACAGGGGTCGATGAGCAGTTCTTC CASSSLTGVDEQFF
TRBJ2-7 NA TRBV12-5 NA TGTGCTAGCTGCCGGGACACAAACTACGAGCAGTACTTC CASCRDTNYEQYF
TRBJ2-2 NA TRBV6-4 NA TGTGCCAGCAGTGAGCAGGGAACCGGGGAGCTGTTTTTT CASSEQGTGELFF
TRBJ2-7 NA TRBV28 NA TGTGCCAGCAGTCAAAGCCCACCCACGAAGCAGTACTTC CASSQSPPTKQYF
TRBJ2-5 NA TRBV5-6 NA TGTGCCAGCAGCTCGCTAAATGCTCGGGGGGCCCAAGAGACCCAGTACTTC CASSSLNARGAQETQYF
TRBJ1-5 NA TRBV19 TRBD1 TGTGCCAGTAGTATAGGTTCAGGGGGCGGTCGCAATCAGCCCCAGCATTTT CASSIGSGGGRNQPQHF
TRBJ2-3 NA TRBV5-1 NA TGCGCCAGCAGGAATACAGTCACAGATACGCAGTATTTT CASRNTVTDTQYF
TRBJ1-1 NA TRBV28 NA TGTGCCAGCAGTTTAGCGTTGAACACTGAAGCTTTCTTT CASSLALNTEAFF
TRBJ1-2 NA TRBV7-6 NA TGTGCCAGCAGCCCGGGGATCCTCTATGGCTACACCTTC CASSPGILYGYTF
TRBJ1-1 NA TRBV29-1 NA TGCAGCGCCACCCGGGGGACTTACAACACTGAAGCTTTCTTT CSATRGTYNTEAFF
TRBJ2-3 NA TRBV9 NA TGTGCCAGCAGAGGTCGCACTAGAGATACGCAGTATTTT CASRGRTRDTQYF
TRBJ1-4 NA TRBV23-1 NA TGCGCCAGCAGTCGTCCTACAGGGCCTGCAACTAATGAAAAACTGTTTTTT CASSRPTGPATNEKLFF
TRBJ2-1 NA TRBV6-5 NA TGTGCCAGCACCACCGGCGATGAGCAGTTCTTC CASTTGDEQFF
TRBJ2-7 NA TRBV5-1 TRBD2 TGTGCCAGCAGCTTCTCACTAGCGGGAGGCTCCTACGAGCAGTACTTC CASSFSLAGGSYEQYF
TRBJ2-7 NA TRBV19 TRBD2 TGTGCCAGTAGTTCCCTAGCGGGAGGGCCCTACGAGCAGTACTTC CASSSLAGGPYEQYF
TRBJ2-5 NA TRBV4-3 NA TGCGCCAGCAGCCCCCAGGGGGGTTTGGCGGGAGTGGGGGAGACCCAGTACTTC CASSPQGGLAGVGETQYF
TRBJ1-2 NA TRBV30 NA TGTGCCTGGAGTGGGGGCACGAACATAAACTATGGCTACACCTTC CAWSGGTNINYGYTF
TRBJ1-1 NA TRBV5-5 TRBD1 TGTGCCAGCAGTTTAGGGACAGGGGGCTGGAACACTGAAGCTTTCTTT CASSLGTGGWNTEAFF
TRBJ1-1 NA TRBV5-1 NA TGTGCCAGCAGCGGGGGCGTGGGACTGGAAGCTTTCTTT CASSGGVGLEAFF
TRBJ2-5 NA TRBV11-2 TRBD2 TGTGCCAGCAGCCGACGTAGCGGGGGGGCCCAAGAGACCCAGTACTTC CASSRRSGGAQETQYF
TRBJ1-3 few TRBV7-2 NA TGTGCCAGCACTAGTCCGGCAGGGAGTGGAAACACCATATATTTT CASTSPAGSGNTIYF
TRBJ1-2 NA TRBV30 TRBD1 TGTGCCTGGAGTGTAAGCAGGGGGAACTATGGCTACACCTTC CAWSVSRGNYGYTF
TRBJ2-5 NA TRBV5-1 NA TGCGCCAGCAGCTTCGCAGGTCAAGAGACCCAGTACTTC CASSFAGQETQYF
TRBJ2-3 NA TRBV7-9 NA TGTGCCAGCAGCCAGGGCCAGGGAGATTTGAATACGCAGTATTTT CASSQGQGDLNTQYF
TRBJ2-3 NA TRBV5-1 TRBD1 TGCGCCAGCAGCTTCTCTGGACAGGGAGATACGCAGTATTTT CASSFSGQGDTQYF
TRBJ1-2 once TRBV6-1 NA TGTGCCAGCAGTCCGGGCAGGGTGAACTATGGCTACACCTTC CASSPGRVNYGYTF
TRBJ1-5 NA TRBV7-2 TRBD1 TGTGCCAGCAGCCCTAGACAGGGGAATCAGCCCCAGCATTTT CASSPRQGNQPQHF
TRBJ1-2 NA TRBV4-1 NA TGCGCCAGCAGCCAAGTTTTCTCGGGACTATCGCAATGGGGCTACACCTTC CASSQVFSGLSQWGYTF
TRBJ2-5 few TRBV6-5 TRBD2 TGTGCCAGCACCCCTAGCGGCGAAGAGACCCAGTACTTC CASTPSGEETQYF
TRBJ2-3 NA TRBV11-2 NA TGTGCCAGCACCTCCCGCAGATCGTCAGATACGCAGTATTTT CASTSRRSSDTQYF
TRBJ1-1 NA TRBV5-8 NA TGTGCCAGCAGCTTGGGCGTCGGAAGGTTCACTGAAGCTTTCTTT CASSLGVGRFTEAFF
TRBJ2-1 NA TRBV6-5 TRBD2 TGTGCCAGCAGGGACCCGGGACTAGACAATGAGCAGTTCTTC CASRDPGLDNEQFF
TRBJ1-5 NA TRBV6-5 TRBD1 TGTGCCAGCAGTTGGGGACAGACTAGCAATCAGCCCCAGCATTTT CASSWGQTSNQPQHF
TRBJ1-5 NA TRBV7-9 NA TGTGCCAGCAGCCAGGACGGAGGCAATCAGCCCCAGCATTTT CASSQDGGNQPQHF
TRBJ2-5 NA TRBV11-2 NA TGTGCCAGCAGCTCCCAGGGCAGGGGAATCCAAGAGACCCAGTACTTC CASSSQGRGIQETQYF
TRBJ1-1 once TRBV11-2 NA TGTGCCAGCCGACCGCCCCAGGGGATAAGCACTGAAGCTTTCTTT CASRPPQGISTEAFF
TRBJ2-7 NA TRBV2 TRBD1 TGTGCCAGCAGTGGAGGACAGGGGAGCTCCTACGAGCAGTACTTC CASSGGQGSSYEQYF
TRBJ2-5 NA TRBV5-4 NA TGTGCCAGCAGCTTGGGGCTAGTCCAAGAGACCCAGTACTTC CASSLGLVQETQYF
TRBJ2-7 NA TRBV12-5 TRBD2 TGTGCTAGTGGTTTATCTAGCGGGTCTTCCTACGAGCAGTACTTC CASGLSSGSSYEQYF
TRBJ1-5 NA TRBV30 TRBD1 TGTGCCTGGAGTAGGGGGCAGAGCAATCAGCCCCAGCATTTT CAWSRGQSNQPQHF